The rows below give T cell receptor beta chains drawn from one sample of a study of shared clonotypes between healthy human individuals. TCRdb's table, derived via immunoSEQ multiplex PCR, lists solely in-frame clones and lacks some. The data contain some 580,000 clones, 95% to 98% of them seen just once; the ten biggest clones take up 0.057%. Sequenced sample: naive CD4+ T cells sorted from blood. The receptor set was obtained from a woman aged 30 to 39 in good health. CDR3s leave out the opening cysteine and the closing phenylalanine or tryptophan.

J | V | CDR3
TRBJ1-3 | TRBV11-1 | ASRRGRNSGNTIY
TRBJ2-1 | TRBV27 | ASSSLIEGVGDADNEQF
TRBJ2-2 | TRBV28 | ATHSSRDRGWVGDTGELF
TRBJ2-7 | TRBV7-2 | ASSAQSVGYEQY
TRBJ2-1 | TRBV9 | ASSVRASGNNEQF
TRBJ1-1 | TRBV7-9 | ASSPKGGTLKNTEAF
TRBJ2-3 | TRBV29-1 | SVATTDTQY
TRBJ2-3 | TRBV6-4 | ASSAGRADTQY
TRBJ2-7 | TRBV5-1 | ASSLAGTGYEQY
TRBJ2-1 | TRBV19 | ARTGVGEQF
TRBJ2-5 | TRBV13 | ASRRNGNPQETQY
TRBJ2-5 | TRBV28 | ASSFRPRAPGGETQY
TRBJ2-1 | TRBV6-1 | ASSDGGGLASGREQF
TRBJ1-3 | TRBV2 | ASSEGSYISWRAGNTIY
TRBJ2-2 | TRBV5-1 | ASSLEVRRTNTGELF
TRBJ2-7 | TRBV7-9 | ASSRADEQY
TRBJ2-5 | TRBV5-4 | ASSSPLAGSQPQY
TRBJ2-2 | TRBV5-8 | ASSLGGPGELF
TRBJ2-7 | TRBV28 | ARLTSEHYEQY
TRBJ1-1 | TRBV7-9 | ASSLGIGQPGETEAF